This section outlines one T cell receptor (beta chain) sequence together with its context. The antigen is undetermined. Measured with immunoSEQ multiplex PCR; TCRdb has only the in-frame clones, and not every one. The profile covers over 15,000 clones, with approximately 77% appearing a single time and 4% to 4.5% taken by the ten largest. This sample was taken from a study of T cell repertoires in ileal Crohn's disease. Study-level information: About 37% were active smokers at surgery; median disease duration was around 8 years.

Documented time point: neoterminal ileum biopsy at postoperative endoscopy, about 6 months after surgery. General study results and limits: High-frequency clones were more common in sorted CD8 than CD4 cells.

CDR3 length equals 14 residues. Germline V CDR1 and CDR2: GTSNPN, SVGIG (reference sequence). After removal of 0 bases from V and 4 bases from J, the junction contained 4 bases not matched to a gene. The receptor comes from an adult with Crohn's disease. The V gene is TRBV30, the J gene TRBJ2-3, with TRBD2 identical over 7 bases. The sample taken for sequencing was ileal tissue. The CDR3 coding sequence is TGTGCCTGGAGTGTAGCGGGGACCTCAGATACGCAGTATTTT. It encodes CAWSVAGTSDTQYF.